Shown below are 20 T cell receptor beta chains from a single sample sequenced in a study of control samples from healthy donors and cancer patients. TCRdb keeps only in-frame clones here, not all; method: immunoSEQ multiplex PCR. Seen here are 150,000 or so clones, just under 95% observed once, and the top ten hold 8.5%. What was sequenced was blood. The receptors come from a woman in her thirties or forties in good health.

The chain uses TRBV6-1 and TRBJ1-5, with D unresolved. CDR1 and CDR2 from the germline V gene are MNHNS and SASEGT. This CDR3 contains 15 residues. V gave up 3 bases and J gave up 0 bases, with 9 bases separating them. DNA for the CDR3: TGTGCCAGCAGTGAGACCGGGAATAGCAATCAGCCCCAGCATTTT. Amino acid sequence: CASSETGNSNQPQHF.

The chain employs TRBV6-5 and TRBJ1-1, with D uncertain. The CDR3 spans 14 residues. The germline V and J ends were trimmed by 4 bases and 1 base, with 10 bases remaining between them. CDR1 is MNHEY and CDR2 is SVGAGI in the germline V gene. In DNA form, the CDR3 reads TGTGCCAGCAGTTTCTTAGGGAGGAACACTGAAGCTTTCTTT. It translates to CASSFLGRNTEAFF.

In DNA, the CDR3 is TGTGCCAGTAGGGAACCGGGACGGGGTAATGAAAAACTGTTTTTT. Protein: CASREPGRGNEKLFF. The chain employs TRBV19 and TRBJ1-4; a possible D gene is TRBD1 (5 bases). Looked up from germline, CDR1 is LNHDA and CDR2 is SQIVND (reference sequence). Trimming removed 6 bases from V and 4 bases from J, with 15 bases in between. This CDR3 is 15 amino acids long.

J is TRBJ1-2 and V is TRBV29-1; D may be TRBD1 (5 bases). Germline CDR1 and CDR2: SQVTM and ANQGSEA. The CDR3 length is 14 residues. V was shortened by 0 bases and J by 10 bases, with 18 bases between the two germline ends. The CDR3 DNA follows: TGCAGCGTTGAAGAGTTCCAGATCGGCAGGGACTACACCTTC. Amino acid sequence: CSVEEFQIGRDYTF.

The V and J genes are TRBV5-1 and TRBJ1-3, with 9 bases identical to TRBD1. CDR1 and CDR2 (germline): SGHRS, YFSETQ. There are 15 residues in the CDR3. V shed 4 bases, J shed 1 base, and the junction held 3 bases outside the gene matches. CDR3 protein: CASSVTGGSGNTIYF. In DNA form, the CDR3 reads TGCGCCAGCAGCGTGACAGGGGGTTCTGGAAACACCATATATTTT.

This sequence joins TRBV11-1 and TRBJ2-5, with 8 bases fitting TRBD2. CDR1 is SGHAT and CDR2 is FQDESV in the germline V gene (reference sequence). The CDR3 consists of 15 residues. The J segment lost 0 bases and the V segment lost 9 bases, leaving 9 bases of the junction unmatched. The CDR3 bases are TGTGCCAGTGGGCGGCGCGGGGGGCACCAAGAGACCCAGTACTTC. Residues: CASGRRGGHQETQYF.

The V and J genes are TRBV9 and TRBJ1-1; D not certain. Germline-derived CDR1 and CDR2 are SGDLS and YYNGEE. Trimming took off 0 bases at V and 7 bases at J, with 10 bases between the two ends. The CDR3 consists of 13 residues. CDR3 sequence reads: CASSVVGRGEAFF. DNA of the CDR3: TGTGCCAGCAGCGTAGTAGGTCGGGGTGAAGCTTTCTTT.

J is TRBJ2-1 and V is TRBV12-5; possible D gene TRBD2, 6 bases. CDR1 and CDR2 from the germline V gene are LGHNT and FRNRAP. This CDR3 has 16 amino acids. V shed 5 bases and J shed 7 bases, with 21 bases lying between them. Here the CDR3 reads CASGLLTRGAVNEQFF. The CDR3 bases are TGTGCTAGTGGTCTCTTAACGCGCGGGGCGGTAAATGAGCAGTTCTTC.

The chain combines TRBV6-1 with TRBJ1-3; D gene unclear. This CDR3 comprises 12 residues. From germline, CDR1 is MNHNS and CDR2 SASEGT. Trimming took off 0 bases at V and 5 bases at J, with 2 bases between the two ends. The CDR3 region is CASSEARNTIYF. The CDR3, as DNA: TGTGCCAGCAGTGAAGCCCGAAACACCATATATTTT.

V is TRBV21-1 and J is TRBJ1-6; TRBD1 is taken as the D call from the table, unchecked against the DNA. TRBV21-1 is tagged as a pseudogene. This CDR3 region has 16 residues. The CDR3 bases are TGTGCCAGCATTAGGACAGCGAACTCCTATAATTCACCCCTCCACTTT. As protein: CASIRTANSYNSPLHF.

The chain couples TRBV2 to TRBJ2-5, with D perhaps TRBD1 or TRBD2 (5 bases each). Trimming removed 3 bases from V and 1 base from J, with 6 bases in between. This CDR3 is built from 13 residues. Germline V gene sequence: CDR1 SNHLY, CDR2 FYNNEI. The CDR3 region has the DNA TGTGCCAGCAGTGAGGGACGCCAAGAGACCCAGTACTTC. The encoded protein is CASSEGRQETQYF.

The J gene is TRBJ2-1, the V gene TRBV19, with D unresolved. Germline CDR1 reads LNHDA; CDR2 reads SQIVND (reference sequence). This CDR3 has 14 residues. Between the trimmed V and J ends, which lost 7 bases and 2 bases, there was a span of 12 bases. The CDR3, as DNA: TGTGCCAGTACCCCGGGTGTACCCTACAATGAGCAGTTCTTC. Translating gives CASTPGVPYNEQFF.

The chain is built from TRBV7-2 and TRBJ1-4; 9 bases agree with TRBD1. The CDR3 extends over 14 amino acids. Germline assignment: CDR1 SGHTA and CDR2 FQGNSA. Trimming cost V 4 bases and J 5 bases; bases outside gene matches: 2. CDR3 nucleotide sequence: TGTGCCAGCAGCTATACAGGGGGCAATGAAAAACTGTTTTTT. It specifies CASSYTGGNEKLFF. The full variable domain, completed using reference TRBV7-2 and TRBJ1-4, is GAGVSQSPSNKVTEKGKDVELRCDPISGHTALYWYRQSLGQGLEFLIYFQGNSAPDKSGLPSDRFSAERTGGSVSTLTIQRTQQEDSAVYLCASSYTGGNEKLFFGSGTQLSVL.

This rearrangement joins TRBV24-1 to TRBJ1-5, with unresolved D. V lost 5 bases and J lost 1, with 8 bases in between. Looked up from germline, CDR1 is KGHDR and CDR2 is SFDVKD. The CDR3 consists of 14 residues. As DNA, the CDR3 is TGTGCCACCAGTGGCCGGCACAGCAATCAGCCCCAGCATTTT. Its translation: CATSGRHSNQPQHF.

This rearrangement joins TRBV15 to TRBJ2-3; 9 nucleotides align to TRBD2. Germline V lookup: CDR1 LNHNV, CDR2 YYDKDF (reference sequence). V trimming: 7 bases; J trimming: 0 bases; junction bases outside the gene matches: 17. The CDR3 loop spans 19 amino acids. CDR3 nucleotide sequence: TGTGCCACCACCCCTACCTGGGCTAGCGGGGCCTACAGCACAGATACGCAGTATTTT. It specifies CATTPTWASGAYSTDTQYF. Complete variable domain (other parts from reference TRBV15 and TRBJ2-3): DAMVIQNPRYQVTQFGKPVTLSCSQTLNHNVMYWYQQKSSQAPKLLFHYYDKDFNNEADTPDNFQSRRPNTSFCFLDIRSPGLGDTAMYLCATTPTWASGAYSTDTQYFGPGTRLTVL.

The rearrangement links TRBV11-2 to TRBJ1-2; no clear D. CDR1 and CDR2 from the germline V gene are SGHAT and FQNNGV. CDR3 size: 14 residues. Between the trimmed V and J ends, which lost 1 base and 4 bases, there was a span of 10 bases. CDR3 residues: CASSLARTGYGYTF. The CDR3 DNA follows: TGTGCCAGCAGCTTAGCGCGGACGGGCTATGGCTACACCTTC.

CDR3 amino acids: CASTVQRGNTEAFF. The CDR3 region has the DNA TGTGCCAGCACCGTGCAAAGAGGGAACACTGAAGCTTTCTTT. The chain links TRBV2 to TRBJ1-1; D not certain. The V gene's germline CDR1 is SNHLY and CDR2 FYNNEI. With 7 bases removed from V and 1 base from J, the gap between germline ends came to 13 bases. The CDR3 runs 14 residues.

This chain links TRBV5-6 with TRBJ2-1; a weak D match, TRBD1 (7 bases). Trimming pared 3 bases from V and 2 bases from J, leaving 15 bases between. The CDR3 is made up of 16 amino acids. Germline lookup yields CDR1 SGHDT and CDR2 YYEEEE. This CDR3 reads CASSSGSGGPYNEQFF. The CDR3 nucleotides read TGTGCCAGCAGCTCGGGCTCAGGGGGGCCCTACAATGAGCAGTTCTTC. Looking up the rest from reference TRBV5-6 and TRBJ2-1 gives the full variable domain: DAGVTQSPTHLIKTRGQQVTLRCSPKSGHDTVSWYQQALGQGPQFIFQYYEEEERQRGNFPDRFSGHQFPNYSSELNVNALLLGDSALYLCASSSGSGGPYNEQFFGPGTRLTVL.

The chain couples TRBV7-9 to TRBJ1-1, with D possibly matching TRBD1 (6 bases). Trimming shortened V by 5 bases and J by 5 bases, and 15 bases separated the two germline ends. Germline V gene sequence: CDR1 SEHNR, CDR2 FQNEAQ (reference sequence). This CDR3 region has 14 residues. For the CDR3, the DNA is TGTGCCAGCAGCCTACAGGGTCGGGATACTGAAGCTTTCTTT. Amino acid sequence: CASSLQGRDTEAFF.

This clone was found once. The CDR3 nucleotides read TGTGCCAGCAAGTTCAGGAACACTGAAGCTTTCTTT. This sequence encodes CASKFRNTEAFF. The gene calls are TRBV6-6 and TRBJ1-1; D uncertain. V was pared by 7 bases and J by 1 base, with 7 bases between. The CDR3 runs to 12 residues. Germline V gene lookup returns CDR1 MNHNY and CDR2 SVGAGI (reference sequence).